This T cell receptor (beta chain) was sequenced in a study of T-cell reconstitution after alpha-beta-depleted transplantation in children. Study results and limitations: Fresh T-cell production supplied most of the T-cell counts and diversity seen one year after transplant. Diversity of TCRbeta at day 60 was high in some patients, arising from surviving recipient T cells and thymic progenitors.

The sample holds many counts of this clonotype. Its antigen is unidentified. As it was prepared, the TCRbeta library received unique molecular identifiers. TCRdb analysed the PCR reads with MiXCR anew, one entry per CDR3 protein. The sample has hundreds of thousands of distinct CDR3 sequences; around a tenth are singletons. CDR1 and CDR2 from the germline V gene are KGHSH and LQKENI. This CDR3 is built from 14 residues. V lost 3 bases, J lost 3 bases, and 12 bases lay in between. The TCR sequence derives from a male patient aged 2-10 years who had a stem cell transplant for chronic granulomatous disease, so the T cells may come from the graft donor. This chain connects TRBV18 to TRBJ2-7, with D uncertain. The sequencing here drew on peripheral blood, taken 180 days after TCRalphabeta/CD19-depleted stem cell transplant. CDR3 in DNA: TGTGCCAGCTCACCCGGCCCCACGGGCTACGAGCAGTACTTC. Protein product: CASSPGPTGYEQYF.